A selection of T cell receptor beta chains follows, all from one sample in a study of blood T cells in healthy people across ages. TCRdb itself ran the 5' RACE reads through MiXCR, one entry per CDR3 protein. The sample yields over 1,500,000 distinct CDR3 sequences, 40% to 55% seen once. Sequencing was performed on blood. These receptors were obtained from a woman in her thirties or forties in good health. The CDR3 runs from the conserved cysteine through the conserved F or W. The D gene is left open where the match is weak. Size is stated for part of the rows, as once, few or many counts, or as a class when the clone is expanded.

j_gene: TRBJ2-3
d_gene: TRBD2
abundance: -
v_gene: TRBV27
CDR3nt: TGTGCCAGCAGTGTAACGGGGGGGCCGGGCACAGATACGCAGTATTTT
CDR3aa: CASSVTGGPGTDTQYF

j_gene: TRBJ2-5
d_gene: TRBD1
abundance: -
v_gene: TRBV7-8
CDR3nt: TGTGCCAGCAGCTTACGAGACAGGGTGCAAGAGACCCAGTACTTC
CDR3aa: CASSLRDRVQETQYF

j_gene: TRBJ2-1
d_gene: TRBD2
abundance: few
v_gene: TRBV6-2/TRBV6-3
CDR3nt: TGTGCCAGCAGTGCCAGACTAGCGGGGGCTGGGTACAATGAGCAGTTCTTC
CDR3aa: CASSARLAGAGYNEQFF

j_gene: TRBJ2-7
d_gene: -
abundance: few
v_gene: TRBV6-5
CDR3nt: TGTGCCAGCCGTTGGACAGAGAGCTACGAGCAGTACTTC
CDR3aa: CASRWTESYEQYF

j_gene: TRBJ1-1
d_gene: -
abundance: -
v_gene: TRBV7-2
CDR3nt: TGTGCCAGCAGCTCCCTTAGGGGAAACACTGAAGCTTTCTTT
CDR3aa: CASSSLRGNTEAFF

j_gene: TRBJ2-3
d_gene: -
abundance: -
v_gene: TRBV29-1
CDR3nt: TGCAGCGTTGAGGGCGCTAGCCGCTCAGATACGCAGTATTTT
CDR3aa: CSVEGASRSDTQYF

j_gene: TRBJ1-5
d_gene: -
abundance: -
v_gene: TRBV4-2
CDR3nt: TGTGCCAGCAGCACCCAGTATGGACAGAATAGCAATCAGCCCCAGCATTTT
CDR3aa: CASSTQYGQNSNQPQHF

j_gene: TRBJ2-3
d_gene: TRBD1
abundance: -
v_gene: TRBV18
CDR3nt: TGTGCCAGCTCACCTACCCGGGACAGGGCGACAGATACGCAGTATTTT
CDR3aa: CASSPTRDRATDTQYF

j_gene: TRBJ2-5
d_gene: TRBD1
abundance: few
v_gene: TRBV7-2
CDR3nt: TGTGCCAGCAGCCCACTAGCCGGACAGGGCACAGAGACCCAGTACTTC
CDR3aa: CASSPLAGQGTETQYF

j_gene: TRBJ2-1
d_gene: TRBD2
abundance: -
v_gene: TRBV15
CDR3nt: TGTGCCACCAGCGGCCCGGGGGGGTCTTACAATGAGCAGTTCTTC
CDR3aa: CATSGPGGSYNEQFF

j_gene: TRBJ2-7
d_gene: TRBD1
abundance: -
v_gene: TRBV28
CDR3nt: TGTACCAGCATCACCCAGGGACAGGGGTCCGGGGTCGAGCAGTACTTC
CDR3aa: CTSITQGQGSGVEQYF

j_gene: TRBJ2-7
d_gene: -
abundance: -
v_gene: TRBV6-2/TRBV6-3
CDR3nt: TGTGCCAGCACTCCGGGACACCCCTGGGAGGCCCAGTACTTC
CDR3aa: CASTPGHPWEAQYF

j_gene: TRBJ2-3
d_gene: TRBD2
abundance: -
v_gene: TRBV7-2
CDR3nt: TGTGCCAGCAGGACTAGCGGGGGGGCCCCTACGCAGTATTTT
CDR3aa: CASRTSGGAPTQYF

j_gene: TRBJ2-4
d_gene: -
abundance: -
v_gene: TRBV28
CDR3nt: TGTGCCAGCAGGACATCGGACGGAAACATTCAGTACTTC
CDR3aa: CASRTSDGNIQYF

j_gene: TRBJ2-5
d_gene: TRBD2
abundance: -
v_gene: TRBV29-1
CDR3nt: TGCGGCGTTGAAGTTCTAGCGGGGGGACTCCAAGAGACCCAGTACTTC
CDR3aa: CGVEVLAGGLQETQYF

j_gene: TRBJ2-6
d_gene: TRBD1
abundance: -
v_gene: TRBV6-2/TRBV6-3
CDR3nt: TGTGCCAGCAGACGTCGACAGGGGGCAACAGGGGCCAACGTCCTGACTTTC
CDR3aa: CASRRRQGATGANVLTF

j_gene: TRBJ2-1
d_gene: TRBD1
abundance: -
v_gene: TRBV7-9
CDR3nt: TGTGCCAGCAGCTTTCTTATTGCCCGGGACAGGATCAATGAGCAGTTCTTC
CDR3aa: CASSFLIARDRINEQFF

j_gene: TRBJ2-4
d_gene: -
abundance: few
v_gene: TRBV24-1
CDR3nt: TGTGCCACCAGTACGAGGAGCGAGATTCAGTACTTC
CDR3aa: CATSTRSEIQYF

j_gene: TRBJ2-1
d_gene: -
abundance: once
v_gene: TRBV7-2
CDR3nt: TGTGCCAGCAGCCCGGTTCAAAGGGGGGAGCAGTTCTTC
CDR3aa: CASSPVQRGEQFF

j_gene: TRBJ2-7
d_gene: TRBD1
abundance: -
v_gene: TRBV5-1
CDR3nt: TGCGCCAGCAGCTTGGCCGTTGGGACAGGGAACTACGAGCAGTACTTC
CDR3aa: CASSLAVGTGNYEQYF

j_gene: TRBJ2-4
d_gene: -
abundance: once
v_gene: TRBV9
CDR3nt: TGTGCCAGCAGCTCCCGGGCCCTCAGGGAGCAGTACTTC
CDR3aa: CASSSRALREQYF

j_gene: TRBJ1-2
d_gene: -
abundance: -
v_gene: TRBV28
CDR3nt: TGTGCCAGCAGGCGGAAAACGACAAGCTATGGCTACACCTTC
CDR3aa: CASRRKTTSYGYTF

j_gene: TRBJ2-7
d_gene: TRBD1
abundance: -
v_gene: TRBV6-1
CDR3nt: TGTGCCAGCAGGCCCTTGATGACAGGGGATGGCTACGAGCAGTACTTC
CDR3aa: CASRPLMTGDGYEQYF

j_gene: TRBJ1-2
d_gene: TRBD1
abundance: once
v_gene: TRBV12-3/TRBV12-4
CDR3nt: TGTGCCAGCAGTTGGGACAGACAGTATGGCTACACCTTC
CDR3aa: CASSWDRQYGYTF

j_gene: TRBJ2-1
d_gene: TRBD2
abundance: -
v_gene: TRBV3-1
CDR3nt: TGTGCCAGCAGCCCCCATACCGGGACTAGCGGTCACAATGAGCAGTTCTTC
CDR3aa: CASSPHTGTSGHNEQFF

j_gene: TRBJ2-1
d_gene: -
abundance: -
v_gene: TRBV9
CDR3nt: TGTGCCAGCAGCGAGGGCCGAAACCTCAGGGATGAGCAGTTCTTC
CDR3aa: CASSEGRNLRDEQFF

j_gene: TRBJ2-7
d_gene: -
abundance: few
v_gene: TRBV7-9
CDR3nt: TGTGCCAGCAGCTTTTTGGAGTACTCCTACGAGCAGTACTTC
CDR3aa: CASSFLEYSYEQYF

j_gene: TRBJ2-7
d_gene: -
abundance: few
v_gene: TRBV6-5
CDR3nt: TGTGCCAGCAGTTACGGTAGTCGGTACGAGCAGTACTTC
CDR3aa: CASSYGSRYEQYF

j_gene: TRBJ1-2
d_gene: -
abundance: few
v_gene: TRBV5-1
CDR3nt: TGCGCCAGCAGCTTGGAACGGACAGAAAACTATGGCTACACCTTC
CDR3aa: CASSLERTENYGYTF

j_gene: TRBJ1-2
d_gene: -
abundance: few
v_gene: TRBV24-1
CDR3nt: TGTGCCACTAGTGATTTGGCAGGGAGCGGCTACACCTTC
CDR3aa: CATSDLAGSGYTF

j_gene: TRBJ2-5
d_gene: TRBD2
abundance: few
v_gene: TRBV2
CDR3nt: TGTGCCAGCGATGTTACTAGCGGGGGGGAAGAGACCCAGTACTTC
CDR3aa: CASDVTSGGEETQYF

j_gene: TRBJ1-6
d_gene: -
abundance: -
v_gene: TRBV7-2
CDR3nt: TGTGCCAGCAGCTTAGCACCAGCTAGCTCCTATAATTCACCCCTCCACTTT
CDR3aa: CASSLAPASSYNSPLHF

j_gene: TRBJ2-3
d_gene: TRBD1
abundance: once
v_gene: TRBV12-5
CDR3nt: TGTGCTAGTGGGGCCGGGACAGGGGTGACAGATACGCAGTATTTT
CDR3aa: CASGAGTGVTDTQYF

j_gene: TRBJ2-5
d_gene: TRBD1
abundance: -
v_gene: TRBV7-9
CDR3nt: TGTGCCAGCAGCACCATGGGGACAGGGGGAGAGACCCAGTACTTC
CDR3aa: CASSTMGTGGETQYF

j_gene: TRBJ2-3
d_gene: -
abundance: -
v_gene: TRBV4-1
CDR3nt: TGCGCCAGCAGCCGCAAACTCCTGGGTAGTGGTTCTAGCACAGATACGCAGTATTTT
CDR3aa: CASSRKLLGSGSSTDTQYF

j_gene: TRBJ2-7
d_gene: -
abundance: few
v_gene: TRBV9
CDR3nt: TGTGCCAGCAGCGTCGACCCCTACGAGCAGTACTTC
CDR3aa: CASSVDPYEQYF

j_gene: TRBJ1-1
d_gene: -
abundance: -
v_gene: TRBV9
CDR3nt: TGTGCCAGCAGCGTTGCAGGGGCTAATGAAGCTTTCTTT
CDR3aa: CASSVAGANEAFF

j_gene: TRBJ1-2
d_gene: TRBD1
abundance: -
v_gene: TRBV20-1
CDR3nt: TGCAGTGCTAGAGACCCGACAGGGAGGGATAACACCTTC
CDR3aa: CSARDPTGRDNTF

j_gene: TRBJ1-5
d_gene: -
abundance: few
v_gene: TRBV20-1
CDR3nt: TGCAGTGCCAGGGCGGGGGGTCGGAATCAGCCCCAGCATTTT
CDR3aa: CSARAGGRNQPQHF

j_gene: TRBJ2-3
d_gene: -
abundance: -
v_gene: TRBV5-1
CDR3nt: TGCGCCAGCAGCCGGGCGGGGCGGGGCTCTAATGCAGATACACAGTATTTT
CDR3aa: CASSRAGRGSNADTQYF

j_gene: TRBJ1-6
d_gene: TRBD1
abundance: -
v_gene: TRBV7-2
CDR3nt: TGTGCCAGCGTAAGAGGGGACAGGGCTGATTCACCCCTCCACTTT
CDR3aa: CASVRGDRADSPLHF

j_gene: TRBJ1-2
d_gene: -
abundance: -
v_gene: TRBV13
CDR3nt: TGTGCCAGCAGCGAAGGGGGGAGGAATCCTAACTATGGCTACACCTTC
CDR3aa: CASSEGGRNPNYGYTF